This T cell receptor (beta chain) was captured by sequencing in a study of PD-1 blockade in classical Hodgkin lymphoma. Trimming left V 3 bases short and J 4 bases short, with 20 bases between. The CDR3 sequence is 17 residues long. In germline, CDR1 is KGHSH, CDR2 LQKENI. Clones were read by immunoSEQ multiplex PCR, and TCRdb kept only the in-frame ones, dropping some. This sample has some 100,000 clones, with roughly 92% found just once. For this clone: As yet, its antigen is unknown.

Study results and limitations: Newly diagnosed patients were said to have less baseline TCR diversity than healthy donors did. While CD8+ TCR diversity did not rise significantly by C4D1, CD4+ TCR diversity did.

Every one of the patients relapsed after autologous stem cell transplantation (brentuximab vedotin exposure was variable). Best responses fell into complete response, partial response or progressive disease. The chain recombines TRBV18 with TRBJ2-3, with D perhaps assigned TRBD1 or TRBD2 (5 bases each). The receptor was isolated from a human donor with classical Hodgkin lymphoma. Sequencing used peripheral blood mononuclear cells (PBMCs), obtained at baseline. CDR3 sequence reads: CASSPPGTIRAPDTQYF. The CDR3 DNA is TGTGCCAGCTCACCCCCCGGGACCATTCGGGCTCCAGATACGCAGTATTTT.